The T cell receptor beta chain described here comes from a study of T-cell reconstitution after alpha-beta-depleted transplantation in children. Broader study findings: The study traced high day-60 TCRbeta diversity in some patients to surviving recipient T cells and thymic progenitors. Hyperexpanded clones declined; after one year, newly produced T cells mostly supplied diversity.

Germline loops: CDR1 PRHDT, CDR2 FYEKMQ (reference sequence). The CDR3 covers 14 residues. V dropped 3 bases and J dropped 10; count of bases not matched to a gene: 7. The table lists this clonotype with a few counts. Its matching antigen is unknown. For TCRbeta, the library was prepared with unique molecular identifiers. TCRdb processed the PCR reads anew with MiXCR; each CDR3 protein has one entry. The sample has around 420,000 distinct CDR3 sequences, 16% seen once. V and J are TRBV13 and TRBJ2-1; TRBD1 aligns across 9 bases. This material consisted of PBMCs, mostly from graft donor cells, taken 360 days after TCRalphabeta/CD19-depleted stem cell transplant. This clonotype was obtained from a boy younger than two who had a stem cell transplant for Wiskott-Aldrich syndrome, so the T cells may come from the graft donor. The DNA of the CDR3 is TGTGCCAGCAGCTTTTCCGGGACAGGGTCAGAGCAGTTCTTC. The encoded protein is CASSFSGTGSEQFF.